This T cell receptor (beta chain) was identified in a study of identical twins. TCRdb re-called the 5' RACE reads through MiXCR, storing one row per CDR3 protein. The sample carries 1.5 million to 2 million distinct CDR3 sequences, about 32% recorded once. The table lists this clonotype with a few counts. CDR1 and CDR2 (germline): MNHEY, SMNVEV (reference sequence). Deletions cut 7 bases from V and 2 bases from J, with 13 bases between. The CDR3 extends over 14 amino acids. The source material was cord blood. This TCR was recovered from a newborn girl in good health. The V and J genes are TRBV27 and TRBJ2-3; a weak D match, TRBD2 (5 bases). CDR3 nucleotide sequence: TGTGCCAGCACCGGACCGGGGTACACAGATACGCAGTATTTT. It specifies CASTGPGYTDTQYF.